This TCR beta chain was captured by sequencing in a study of blood T cell repertoires in COVID-19. Study as a whole: Both acute and convalescent COVID-19 samples were obtained from the United States, Italy and Spain.

Recovered participants had two consecutive negative NP/OP PCR tests, healthcare professional clearance, or symptom resolution. In the original processing: Counts of nucleated cells, estimated from reference gene primer amplification, were obtained. Sequencing used immunoSEQ multiplex PCR; TCRdb keeps in-frame clones, though not all of them. V, J and clone size reflect that table, while D and trimming were determined from the DNA. The sample has about 310,000 clones; about nine tenths are singletons. Material: PBMCs or T cells enriched from blood (not recorded which). This TCR was sampled from a woman aged 18-29 years who had recovered from COVID-19.

This CDR3 reads CASKPKTSNTGELFF. The CDR3 nucleotides read TGTGCCAGCAAACCAAAAACATCGAACACCGGGGAGCTGTTTTTT. The chain recombines TRBV2 with TRBJ2-2; no firm D call. Trimming stripped 7 bases from V and 0 bases from J, with 12 bases between. Germline CDR1 SNHLY, CDR2 FYNNEI. CDR3 size: 15 residues.